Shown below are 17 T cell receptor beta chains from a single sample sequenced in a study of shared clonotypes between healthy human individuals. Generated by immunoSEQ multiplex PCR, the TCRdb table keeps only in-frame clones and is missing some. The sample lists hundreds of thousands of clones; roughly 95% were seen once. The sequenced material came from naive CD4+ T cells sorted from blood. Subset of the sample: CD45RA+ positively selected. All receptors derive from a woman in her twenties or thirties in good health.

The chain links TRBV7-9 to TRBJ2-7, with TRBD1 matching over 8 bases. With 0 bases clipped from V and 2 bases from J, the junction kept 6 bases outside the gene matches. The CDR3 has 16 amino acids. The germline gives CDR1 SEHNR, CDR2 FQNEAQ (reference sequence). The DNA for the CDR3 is TGTGCCAGCAGCTTAGCCACCGGGACAGGAGCCTACGAGCAGTACTTC. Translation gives CASSLATGTGAYEQYF.

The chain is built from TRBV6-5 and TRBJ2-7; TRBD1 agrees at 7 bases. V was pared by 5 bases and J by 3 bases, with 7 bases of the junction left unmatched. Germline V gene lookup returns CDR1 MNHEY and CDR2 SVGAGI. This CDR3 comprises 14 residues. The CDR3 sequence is CASSQPGQIYEQYF. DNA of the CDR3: TGTGCCAGCAGTCAACCGGGACAGATCTACGAGCAGTACTTC.

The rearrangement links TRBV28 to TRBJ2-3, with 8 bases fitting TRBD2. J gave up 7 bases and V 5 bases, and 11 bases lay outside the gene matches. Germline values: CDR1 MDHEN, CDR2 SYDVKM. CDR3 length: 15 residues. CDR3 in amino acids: CASSLTGTRLYTQYF. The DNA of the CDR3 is TGTGCCAGCAGTCTCACCGGGACTAGACTCTATACGCAGTATTTT. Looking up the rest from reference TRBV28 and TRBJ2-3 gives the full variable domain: DVKVTQSSRYLVKRTGEKVFLECVQDMDHENMFWYRQDPGLGLRLIYFSYDVKMKEKGDIPEGYSVSREKKERFSLILESASTNQTSMYLCASSLTGTRLYTQYFGPGTRLTVL.

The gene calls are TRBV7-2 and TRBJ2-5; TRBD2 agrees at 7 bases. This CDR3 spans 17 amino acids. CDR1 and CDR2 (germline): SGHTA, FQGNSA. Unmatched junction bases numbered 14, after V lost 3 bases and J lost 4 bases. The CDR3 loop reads CASSFSVRAGAPETQYF. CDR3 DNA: TGTGCCAGCAGCTTCTCCGTTAGGGCGGGAGCCCCAGAGACCCAGTACTTC.

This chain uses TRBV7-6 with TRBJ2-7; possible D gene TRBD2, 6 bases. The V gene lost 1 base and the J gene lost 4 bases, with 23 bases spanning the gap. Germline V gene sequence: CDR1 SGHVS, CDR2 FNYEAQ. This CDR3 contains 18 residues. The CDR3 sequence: CASSLGPLLTGSFYEQYF. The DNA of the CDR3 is TGTGCCAGCAGCTTAGGACCCCTACTTACCGGGAGCTTTTACGAGCAGTACTTC.

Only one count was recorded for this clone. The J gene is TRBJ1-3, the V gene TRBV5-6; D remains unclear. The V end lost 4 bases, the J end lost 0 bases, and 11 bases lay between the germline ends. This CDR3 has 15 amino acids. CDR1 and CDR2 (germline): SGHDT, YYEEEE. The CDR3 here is CASSRRRTSGNTIYF. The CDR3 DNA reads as TGTGCCAGCAGCCGCCGACGGACCTCTGGAAACACCATATATTTT.

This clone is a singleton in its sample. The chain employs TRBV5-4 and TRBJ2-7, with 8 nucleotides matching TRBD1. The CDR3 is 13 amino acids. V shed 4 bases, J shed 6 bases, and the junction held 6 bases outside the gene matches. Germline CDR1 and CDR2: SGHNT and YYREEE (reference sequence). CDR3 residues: CASSHAGGGEQYF. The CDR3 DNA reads TGTGCCAGCAGCCACGCAGGGGGCGGCGAGCAGTACTTC.

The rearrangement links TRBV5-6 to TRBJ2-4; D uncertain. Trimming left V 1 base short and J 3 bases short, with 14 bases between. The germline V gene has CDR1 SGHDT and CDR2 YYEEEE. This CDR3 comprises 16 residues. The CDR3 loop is CASSLWGFDVKNIQYF. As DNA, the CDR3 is TGTGCCAGCAGCTTGTGGGGTTTTGATGTCAAAAACATTCAGTACTTC.

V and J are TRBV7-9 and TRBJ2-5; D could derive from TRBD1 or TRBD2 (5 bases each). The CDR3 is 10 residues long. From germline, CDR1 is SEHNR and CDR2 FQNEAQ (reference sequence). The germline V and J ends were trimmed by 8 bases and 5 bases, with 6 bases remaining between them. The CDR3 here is CASGGETQYF. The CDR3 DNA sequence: TGTGCCAGCGGGGGTGAGACCCAGTACTTC.

The CDR3 bases are TGTGCCAGCAGCCTCGACAGGGTCACTTTATACGAGCAGTACTTC. This sequence encodes CASSLDRVTLYEQYF. J is TRBJ2-7 and V is TRBV7-8; 7 bases align to TRBD1. CDR1 and CDR2 (germline): SGHVS, FQNEAQ. The V segment lost 5 bases and the J segment 4 bases; nucleotides outside the gene matches: 11. The CDR3 is 15 amino acids.

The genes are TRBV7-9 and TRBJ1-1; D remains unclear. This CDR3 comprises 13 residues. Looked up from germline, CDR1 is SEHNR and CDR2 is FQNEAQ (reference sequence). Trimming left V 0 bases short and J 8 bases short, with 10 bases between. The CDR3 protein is CASSLARAGEAFF. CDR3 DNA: TGTGCCAGCAGCTTAGCGCGGGCGGGGGAAGCTTTCTTT.

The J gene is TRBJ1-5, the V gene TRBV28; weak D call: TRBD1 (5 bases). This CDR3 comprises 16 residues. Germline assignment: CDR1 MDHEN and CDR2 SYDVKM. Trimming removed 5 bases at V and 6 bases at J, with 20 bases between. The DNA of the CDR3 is TGTGCCAGCAGTATCATCCAAGGGCAGGGAGGTCAGCCCCAGCATTTT. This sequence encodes CASSIIQGQGGQPQHF.

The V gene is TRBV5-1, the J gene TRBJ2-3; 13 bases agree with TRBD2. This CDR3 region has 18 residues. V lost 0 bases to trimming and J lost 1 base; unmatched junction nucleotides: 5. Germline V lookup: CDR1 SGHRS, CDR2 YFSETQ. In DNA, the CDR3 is TGCGCCAGCAGCTTGGGACTAGCGGGAGGAACCCGCACAGATACGCAGTATTTT. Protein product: CASSLGLAGGTRTDTQYF.

This chain's CDR3 is CASSLRTFAGELFF. The CDR3 DNA follows: TGCGCCAGCAGCCTCCGGACATTCGCCGGGGAGCTGTTTTTT. This rearrangement joins TRBV5-1 to TRBJ2-2, with a weak D call TRBD1 (5 bases). Trimming cost V 4 bases and J 6 bases, with 13 bases left between them. This CDR3 is built from 14 residues. CDR1 is SGHRS, CDR2 YFSETQ, per germline.

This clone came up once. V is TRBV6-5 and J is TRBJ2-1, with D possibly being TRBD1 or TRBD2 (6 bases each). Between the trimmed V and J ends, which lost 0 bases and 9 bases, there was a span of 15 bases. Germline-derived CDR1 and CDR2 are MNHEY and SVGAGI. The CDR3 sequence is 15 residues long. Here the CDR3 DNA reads TGTGCCAGCAGTTACTCTAGCGGCCAACAGGGTGAGCAGTTCTTC. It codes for CASSYSSGQQGEQFF.

CDR3 protein: CASSRPLAGAYEQYF. The CDR3 bases are TGTGCCAGCAGCCGCCCACTAGCGGGAGCCTACGAGCAGTACTTC. This chain links TRBV28 with TRBJ2-7; 11 nucleotides line up with TRBD2. With 6 bases clipped from V and 2 bases from J, the junction kept 6 bases outside the gene matches. CDR3 size: 15 residues. Germline V gene lookup returns CDR1 MDHEN and CDR2 SYDVKM. The complete variable domain, with remaining parts taken from reference TRBV28 and TRBJ2-7, reads DVKVTQSSRYLVKRTGEKVFLECVQDMDHENMFWYRQDPGLGLRLIYFSYDVKMKEKGDIPEGYSVSREKKERFSLILESASTNQTSMYLCASSRPLAGAYEQYFGPGTRLTVT.

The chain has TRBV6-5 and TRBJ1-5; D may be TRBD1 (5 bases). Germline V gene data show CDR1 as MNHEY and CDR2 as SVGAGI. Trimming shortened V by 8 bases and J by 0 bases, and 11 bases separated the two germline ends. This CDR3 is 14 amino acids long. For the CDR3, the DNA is TGTGCCAGCCTAGACAGCCATAGCAATCAGCCCCAGCATTTT. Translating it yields CASLDSHSNQPQHF.